Included here is one T cell receptor beta chain sequence, with context. Its target is not known. CDR1 is LNHDA and CDR2 is SQIVND in the germline V gene (reference sequence). The V and J ends lost 5 bases and 9 bases, in that order; junction bases with no gene match: 3. CDR3 size: 14 residues. Sequencing targeted expressed TCRB transcripts, as all isolated RNA had been reverse transcribed. TCRdb's copy holds only in-frame clones and misses some; the assay was immunoSEQ multiplex PCR. This table has more than 300,000 clones, roughly 12% appearing once. These data belong to a study of beta chain features in type 1 diabetes. For the study at large: Cell yields, gender and age were similar in healthy donors and patients.

Study-level points and caveats: HLA influence on TCRB rearrangement stayed unresolved here.

V usage is TRBV19 and J usage is TRBJ1-6; 11 positions match TRBD1. This TCR derives from a man aged 18 to 30 in good health. The material sequenced was naive CD4+ T cells from blood. CDR3 bases: TGTGCCAGTAGTCCGGGACAGGGGGGTTCACCCCTCCACTTT. Its protein product is CASSPGQGGSPLHF.